This T cell receptor beta chain was observed in a study of shared clonotypes between healthy human individuals. Some clones are missing from TCRdb's copy, which holds only in-frame ones; the method was immunoSEQ multiplex PCR. Seen here are about 2 million clones, 85% to 95% observed once, and the top ten hold roughly 0.13%. The CDR3 sequence is 16 residues long. The V segment lost 4 bases and the J segment 5 bases; nucleotides outside the gene matches: 11. In germline, CDR1 is WNHNN, CDR2 SYGVQD (reference sequence). The V and J genes are TRBV10-1 and TRBJ1-1; 9 bases are a match to TRBD1. The sequenced sample was naive CD4+ T cells sorted from blood. The subset denotes: CD45RA+ positively selected. This clonotype was sampled from a man aged 18 to 30 in good health. The CDR3 DNA sequence: TGCGCCAGCAGTGCGAGGGGACAGGGCTTAGGGACTGAAGCTTTCTTT. Translated, it gives CASSARGQGLGTEAFF.